The rows below give T cell receptor beta chains drawn from one sample of a study of tumor-infiltrating lymphocytes in primary liver carcinoma. TCRdb called the multiplex PCR reads again in MiXCR, with one record for every CDR3 protein. The data show almost 200,000 distinct CDR3 sequences, 65% seen once. The sample was peripheral blood. These receptors were taken from a woman aged 55-69 years with primary liver carcinoma and hepatitis B virus infection. The CDR3 runs from the conserved cysteine through the conserved F or W. D genes are given only for firm matches. Rows may omit the clone size; those that give it use once, few, many or a size class.

>TRBJ2-3|.|TRBV11-1|TRBD2
CASSWGLVGNTDTQYF
TGTGCCAGCAGCTGGGGACTAGTTGGGAACACAGATACGCAGTATTTT
>TRBJ2-5|.|TRBV5-4|.
CPSNFQFTQETQYF
TGTCCCAGCAACTTCCAGTTCACCCAAGAGACCCAGTACTTC
>TRBJ2-5|.|TRBV5-1|.
CSSSLPPTGQETQYF
TGCTCCAGCAGCTTACCTCCGACAGGTCAAGAGACCCAGTACTTC
>TRBJ2-5|many|TRBV6-1|TRBD1
CASSLTGGPETQYF
TGTGCCAGCAGTCTAACAGGGGGCCCAGAGACCCAGTACTTC
>TRBJ1-3|.|TRBV12-3/TRBV12-4|.
CASAISGNAIYF
TGTGCCAGCGCGATCTCTGGAAACGCCATATATTTT
>TRBJ1-5|.|TRBV29-1|.
CCASERGSNQPQHF
TGCTGCGCCTCAGAGAGAGGCAGCAATCAGCCCCAGCATTTT
>TRBJ2-3|.|TRBV11-3|.
CASSPTPTSERGGKASTDTQYF
TGTGCCAGCAGCCCAACCCCAACCAGCGAGAGAGGGGGGAAGGCTAGCACAGATACGCAGTATTTC
>TRBJ2-3|.|TRBV5-1|TRBD2
CASSSYRDGRNTDTQYF
TGCGCCAGCAGCTCCTACCGGGACGGGAGGAACACAGATACGCAGTATTTT
>TRBJ2-1|many|TRBV11-3|TRBD2
CASSLGPLAGDEQFF
TGTGCCAGCAGCTTAGGTCCCCTAGCGGGAGATGAGCAGTTCTTC
>TRBJ1-2|.|TRBV5-1|TRBD1
CASSHLPDRGPQRYTF
TGTGCCAGCAGCCACCTTCCGGACAGGGGGCCCCAGCGCTACACCTTC
>TRBJ2-3|.|TRBV11-3|TRBD2
CASSLGVAGGRFTDTQYF
TGTGCCAGCAGCTTAGGAGTAGCGGGAGGCAGATTCACAGATACGCAGTATTTT
>TRBJ2-2|.|TRBV19|.
CASSPSLGLGELFF
TGTGCCAGTAGTCCGTCCTTGGGGCTCGGGGAGCTGTTTTTT
>TRBJ1-2|.|TRBV6-6|.
CASTIFQGGTAGHTF
TGTGCTAGCACCATATTTCAAGGAGGGACGGCTGGCCACACCTTC
>TRBJ2-7|few|TRBV11-2|.
CASRPIQHSYGQYF
TGTGCCAGCCGTCCTATCCAGCACTCCTACGGGCAGTACTTC
>TRBJ2-1|few|TRBV28|.
CASSSGRINEQFF
TGTGCCAGCAGTTCCGGACGGATCAATGAGCAGTTCTTC
>TRBJ2-3|.|TRBV11-2|.
CASSLVLPDSQYF
TGTGCCAGCAGCTTAGTCCTCCCCGATTCGCAATATTTT
>TRBJ2-7|.|TRBV11-2|.
CASSPDFHLGEHYF
TGTGCCAGCAGCCCAGATTTCCATCTGGGCGAGCACTACTTC
>TRBJ1-2|.|TRBV20-1|TRBD1
CSARSTGGRGYGYTF
TGCAGTGCTAGGTCTACAGGGGGCCGTGGCTATGGCTACACCTTC
>TRBJ1-2|few|TRBV28|TRBD1
CASRKQGAGDGYTF
TGTGCCAGCAGAAAACAGGGGGCTGGGGATGGCTACACCTTC
>TRBJ2-3|.|TRBV29-1|.
CRVGGRTGSDTRYF
TGCAGGGTCGGGGGGCGGACAGGTTCAGATACGCGGTATTTT
>TRBJ2-7|many|TRBV12-3/TRBV12-4|TRBD1
CASSRTGGDYEQYF
TGTGCCAGCAGTAGAACAGGGGGAGACTACGAGCAGTACTTC
>TRBJ1-2|.|TRBV30|.
CAWSVLGVGYGYTF
TGTGCCTGGAGTGTACTGGGGGTGGGCTATGGCTACACCTTC